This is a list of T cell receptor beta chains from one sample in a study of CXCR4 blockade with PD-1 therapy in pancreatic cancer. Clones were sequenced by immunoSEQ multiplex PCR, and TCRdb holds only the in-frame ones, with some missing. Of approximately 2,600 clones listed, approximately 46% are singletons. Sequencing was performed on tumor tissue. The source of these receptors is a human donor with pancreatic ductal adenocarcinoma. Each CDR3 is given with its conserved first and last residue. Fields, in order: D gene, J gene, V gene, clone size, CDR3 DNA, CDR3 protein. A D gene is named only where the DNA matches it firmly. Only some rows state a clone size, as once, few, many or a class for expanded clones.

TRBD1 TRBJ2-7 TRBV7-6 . TGTGCCAGCAGCTCCCAACGGACAGGGATGGCCGAGCAGTACTTC CASSSQRTGMAEQYF
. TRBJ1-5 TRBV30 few TGTGCCTGGAGTGTCCAAACCCAGCCCCAGCATTTT CAWSVQTQPQHF
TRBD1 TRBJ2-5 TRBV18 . TGTGCCAGCTTTTTCCGGGACAGGGCCCAAGAGACCCAGTACTTC CASFFRDRAQETQYF
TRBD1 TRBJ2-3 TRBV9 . TGTGCCAGCAGCAAGACTTCGGACAGGGGCACAGATACGCAGTATTTT CASSKTSDRGTDTQYF
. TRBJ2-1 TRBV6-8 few TGTGCCAGCAGTAGGGGAGTCTATGAGCAGTTCTTC CASSRGVYEQFF
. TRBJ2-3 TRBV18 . TGTGCCAGCTCCGAACAGGGTTGGACAGATACGCAGTATTTT CASSEQGWTDTQYF
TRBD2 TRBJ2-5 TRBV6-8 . TGTGCCAGCAGACCCGGACTAGCGGGGCGGGAGACCCAGTACTTC CASRPGLAGRETQYF
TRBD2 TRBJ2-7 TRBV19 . TGTGCCAGTAGTATCCACCGGGAGGGGAACGAGCAGTACTTC CASSIHREGNEQYF
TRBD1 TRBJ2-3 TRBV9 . TGTGCCAGCTCCCGACAGGGGGCTCCCACAGATACGCAGTATTTT CASSRQGAPTDTQYF
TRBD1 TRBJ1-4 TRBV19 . TGTGCCAGTAAGGGGGGACAGGGAAACGAAAAACTGTTTTTT CASKGGQGNEKLFF
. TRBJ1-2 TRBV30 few TGTGCCTGGAGTGTGGAAGGGGGTGGCTACACCTTC CAWSVEGGGYTF
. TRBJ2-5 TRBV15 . TGTGCCACCAGCAGAGCCCCAAGAGGGATGGAGACCCAGTACTTC CATSRAPRGMETQYF
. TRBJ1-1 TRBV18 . TGTGCCAGCTCACCAGCAGGCAGTCTGAACACTGAAGCTTTCTTT CASSPAGSLNTEAFF
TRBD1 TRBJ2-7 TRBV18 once TGTGCCAGCTCAGGGACAGGGGGCGATAACGAGCAGTACTTC CASSGTGGDNEQYF
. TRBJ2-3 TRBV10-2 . TGCGCCAGCAGTGAGAGGGAGGATACGCAGTATTTT CASSEREDTQYF
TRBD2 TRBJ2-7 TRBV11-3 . TGTGCCAGCAGCTCGCTAGCGGGGGGGCCACACGAGCAGTACTTC CASSSLAGGPHEQYF
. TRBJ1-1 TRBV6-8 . TGTGCCATCAGCCCGCAGGCGAACACTGAAGCTTTCTTT CAISPQANTEAFF
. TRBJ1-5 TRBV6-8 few . CASSTSGGGKGNQPQHF
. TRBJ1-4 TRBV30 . TGTGCCTGGAGCCGCGGGGGGGGTGAAAAACTGTTTTTT CAWSRGGGEKLFF
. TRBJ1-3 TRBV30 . TGTGCCTGGTCTAGGTCCTCCACGGGAAACACCATATATTTT CAWSRSSTGNTIYF
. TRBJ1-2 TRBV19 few TGTGCCAGTACCACGGGCAGGGGAGACTATGGCTACACCTTC CASTTGRGDYGYTF
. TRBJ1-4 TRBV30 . TGTGCCTGGAGCGCCGGGGGGCTAGGTGAAAAACTGTTTTTT CAWSAGGLGEKLFF
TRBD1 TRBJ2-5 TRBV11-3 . TGTGCCAGCAGCTCGACAGGGTGGAGGATGGAGACCCAGTACTTC CASSSTGWRMETQYF
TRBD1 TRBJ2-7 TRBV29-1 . TGCAGCGCCCATGGGGACAGTCTCTCCTACGAGCAGTACTTC CSAHGDSLSYEQYF
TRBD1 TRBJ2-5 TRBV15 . TGTGCCACCAGCAGAGATAAGGGGACAGGGGAGACCCAGTACTTC CATSRDKGTGETQYF
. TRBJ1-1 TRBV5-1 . TGCGCCAGCAGCTTGGTCGGGGTCTCCACTGAAGCTTTCTTT CASSLVGVSTEAFF
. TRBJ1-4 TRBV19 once TGTGCCAGTAGTAGCGGAGCCTTTAATGAAAAACTGTTTTTT CASSSGAFNEKLFF
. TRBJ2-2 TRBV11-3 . TGTGCCAGCAGCTTAGAAGTCAGGGCAGGCACCGGGGAGCTGTTTTTT CASSLEVRAGTGELFF
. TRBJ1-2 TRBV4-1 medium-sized TGCGCCAGCAGCCAAGACAGGGACCCTAACTATGGCTACACCTTC CASSQDRDPNYGYTF
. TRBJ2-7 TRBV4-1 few TGCGCCAGCAGCCAATACATTACCTACGAGCAGTACTTC CASSQYITYEQYF
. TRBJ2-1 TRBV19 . TGTGCCAGTAGAGGGCATTCGGCCGTCAATGAGCAGTTCTTC CASRGHSAVNEQFF
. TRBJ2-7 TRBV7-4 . TGTGCCAGCAGCCCGGACGCCTCCTACGAGCAGTACTTC CASSPDASYEQYF
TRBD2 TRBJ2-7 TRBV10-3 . TGTGCCATCAGTGAGTCGTCCAGCGGGGGGCGGGAGCAGTACTTC CAISESSSGGREQYF
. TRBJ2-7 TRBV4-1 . TGCGCCAGCAGCCCTCGGGACACTACCTACGAGCAGTACTTC CASSPRDTTYEQYF
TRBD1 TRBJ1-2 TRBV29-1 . TGCAGCGCCGAAAGTGCCGGGACAGGGGTTAACTATGGCTACACCTTC CSAESAGTGVNYGYTF
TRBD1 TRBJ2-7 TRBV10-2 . TGCGCCAGCAGCAGGGGGCAGGGCTACGAGCAGTACTTC CASSRGQGYEQYF
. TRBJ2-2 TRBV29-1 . TGCAGCGTTACCAAAACAGGAACCGGGGAGCTGTTTTTT CSVTKTGTGELFF
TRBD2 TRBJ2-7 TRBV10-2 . TGCGCCAGCAGTTACTCTTGGTCAGATAGCGGGGGTAAGCAGTACTTC CASSYSWSDSGGKQYF
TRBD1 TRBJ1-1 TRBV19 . TGTGCCAGTAGTATTTTCGGGACAGGGAACACTGAAGCTTTCTTT CASSIFGTGNTEAFF
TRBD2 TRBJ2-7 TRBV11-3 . TGTGCCAGCAGCCAAGGACTAGCGGGGGGGCTTCGGGAGCAGTACTTC CASSQGLAGGLREQYF
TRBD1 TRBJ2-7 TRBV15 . TGTGCCACCAGCAGCGCAGGGGGCTGGGACGAGCAGTACTTC CATSSAGGWDEQYF
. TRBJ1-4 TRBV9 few TGTGCCAGCAGTTCTTGGGGGGCGCGCGGTGAAAAACTGTTTTTT CASSSWGARGEKLFF
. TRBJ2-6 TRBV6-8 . TGTGCCAGCACTGGGTCGGCTGGGGCCAACGTCCTGACTTTC CASTGSAGANVLTF
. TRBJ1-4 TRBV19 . TGTGCCACCGGGACTCCGACAAAACTGTTTTTT CATGTPTKLFF
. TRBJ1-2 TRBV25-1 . TGTGCCAGCAGTGAATACGCCACCAACTATGGCTACACCTTC CASSEYATNYGYTF
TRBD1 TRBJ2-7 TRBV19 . TGTGCCAGTAGGACACGGACAGGGGGGGGCGAGCAGTACTTC CASRTRTGGGEQYF